This T cell receptor beta chain was sequenced for a study of regulatory T cells in long-lasting Graves disease. Study summary: To qualify as persistent, Graves' disease required over 5 years of antithyroid drugs with positive TSH receptor antibodies.

TCR beta libraries were built with iRepertoire HTBI primers and Arm-PCR of CDR3 regions. TCRdb redid the calling of the multiplex PCR reads with MiXCR, one entry per CDR3 protein. The sample gives about 470,000 distinct CDR3 sequences, around 20% of which show up once; less than 9% is in the top ten. At least ten counts were recorded for this clonotype. Antigen specificity is unknown. Whole-study findings and limits: Possibly, too few samples lowered accuracy.

Regarding time point: persistent/refractory GD, antithyroid drugs over 5 years with positive TRAb. PBMC RNA served as the TCR library source. The CDR3 is 14 residues long. Germline CDR1 reads MNHEY; CDR2 reads SMNVEV (reference sequence). Trimming pared 0 bases from V and 6 bases from J, leaving 9 bases between. The starting material was peripheral blood mononuclear cells (PBMCs), obtained when the disease was refractory, from a patient treated with antithyroid drugs. J is TRBJ1-5 and V is TRBV27; D is unresolved. This sequence originates from a female donor with Graves disease. The CDR3 reads CASSLSGRSQPQHF. The CDR3 bases are TGTGCCAGCAGTTTATCGGGCCGCAGTCAGCCCCAGCATTTT.